The T cell receptor beta chain described here comes from a study of T cell responses to AZD1222 COVID-19 vaccine. Across the study: It was second doses at about 4 or about 12 weeks that were pooled. Overall study findings and caveats: Donors were chiefly white British, with a greater number of females, and clonal diversity was perhaps underestimated. Spike-specific TCR breadth and depth went up after people got two AZD1222 doses.

V was shortened by 3 bases and J by 3 bases, with 9 bases between the two germline ends. CDR1 and CDR2 from the germline V gene are DFQATT and SNEGSKA (reference sequence). The CDR3 is 13 residues long. Repertoires were generated with immunoSEQ multiplex PCR, while TCRdb's copy carries only in-frame clones and drops some. The data show some 70,000 clones, approximately 80% seen once. Comment on this clone: The antigen is not known.

The genes are TRBV20-1 and TRBJ1-5; D unclear. The TCR comes from an adult in good health. The sequences come from peripheral blood, collected on day 0 of AZD1222 vaccination. Written as DNA, the CDR3 is TGCAGTGCTAGTTGGTCCAACAATCAGCCCCAGCATTTT. Its protein is CSASWSNNQPQHF.